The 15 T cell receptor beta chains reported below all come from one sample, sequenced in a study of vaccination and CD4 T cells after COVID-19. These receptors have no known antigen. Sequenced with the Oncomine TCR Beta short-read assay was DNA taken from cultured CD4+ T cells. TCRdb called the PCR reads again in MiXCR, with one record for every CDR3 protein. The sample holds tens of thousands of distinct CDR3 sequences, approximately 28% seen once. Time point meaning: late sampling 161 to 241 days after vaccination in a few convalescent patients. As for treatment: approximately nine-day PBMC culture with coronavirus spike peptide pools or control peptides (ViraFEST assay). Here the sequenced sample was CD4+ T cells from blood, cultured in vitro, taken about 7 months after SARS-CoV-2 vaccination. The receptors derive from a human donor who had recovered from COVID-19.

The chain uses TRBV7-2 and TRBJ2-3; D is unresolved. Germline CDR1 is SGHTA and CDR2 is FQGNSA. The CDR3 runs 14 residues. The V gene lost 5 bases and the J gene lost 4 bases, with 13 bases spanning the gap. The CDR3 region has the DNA TGTGCCAGCAGCCCAGGACCAGACCCAGATACGCAGTATTTT. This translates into CASSPGPDPDTQYF.

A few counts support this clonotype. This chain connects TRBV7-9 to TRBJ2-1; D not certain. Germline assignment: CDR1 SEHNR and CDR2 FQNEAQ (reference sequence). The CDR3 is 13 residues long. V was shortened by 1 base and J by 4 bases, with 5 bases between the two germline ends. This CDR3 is CASSLGHYNEQFF. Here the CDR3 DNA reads TGTGCCAGCAGCTTAGGACATTACAATGAGCAGTTCTTC.

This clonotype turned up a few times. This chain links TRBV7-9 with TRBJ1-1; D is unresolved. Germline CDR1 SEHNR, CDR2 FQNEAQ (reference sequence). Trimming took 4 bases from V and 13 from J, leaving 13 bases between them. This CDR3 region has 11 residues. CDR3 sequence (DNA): TGTGCCAGCAGCTCGACACTGGGCGGTTTCTTT. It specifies CASSSTLGGFF.

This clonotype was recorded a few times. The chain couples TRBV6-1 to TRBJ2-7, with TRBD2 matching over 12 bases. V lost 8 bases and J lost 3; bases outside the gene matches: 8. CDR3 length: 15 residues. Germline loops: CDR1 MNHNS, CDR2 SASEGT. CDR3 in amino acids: CASLRLAGVSYEQYF. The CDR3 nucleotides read TGTGCCAGCCTGAGACTAGCGGGAGTGAGCTACGAGCAGTACTTC.

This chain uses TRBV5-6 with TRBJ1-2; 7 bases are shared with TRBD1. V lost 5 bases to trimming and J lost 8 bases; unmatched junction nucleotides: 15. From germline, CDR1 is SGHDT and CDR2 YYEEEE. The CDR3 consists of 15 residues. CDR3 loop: CASSRLKTGPAGYTF. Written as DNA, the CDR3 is TGTGCCAGCAGTCGTCTAAAGACAGGGCCAGCGGGCTACACCTTC.

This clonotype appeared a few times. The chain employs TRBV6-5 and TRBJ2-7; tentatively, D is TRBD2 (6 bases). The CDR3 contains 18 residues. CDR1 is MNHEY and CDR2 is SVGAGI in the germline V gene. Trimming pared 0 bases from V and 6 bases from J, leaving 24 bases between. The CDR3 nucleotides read TGTGCCAGCAGTTACTCTGGGGGGATCTCGGGAGTTGGTTTCGAGCAGTACTTC. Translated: CASSYSGGISGVGFEQYF.

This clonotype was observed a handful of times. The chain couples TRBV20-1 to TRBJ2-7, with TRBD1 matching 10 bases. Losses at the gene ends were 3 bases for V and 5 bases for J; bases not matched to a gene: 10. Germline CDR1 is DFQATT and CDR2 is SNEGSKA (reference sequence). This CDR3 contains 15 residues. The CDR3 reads CSASDTGQGLDEQYF. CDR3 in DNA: TGCAGTGCTAGCGACACGGGACAGGGGTTGGACGAGCAGTACTTC.

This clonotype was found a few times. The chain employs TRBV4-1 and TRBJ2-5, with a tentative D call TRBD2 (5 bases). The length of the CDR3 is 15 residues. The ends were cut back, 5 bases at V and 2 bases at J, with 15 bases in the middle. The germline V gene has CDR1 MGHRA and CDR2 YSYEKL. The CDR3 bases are TGCGCCAGCAGCGCTGCGGACTTCGGGCAAGAGACCCAGTACTTC. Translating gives CASSAADFGQETQYF.

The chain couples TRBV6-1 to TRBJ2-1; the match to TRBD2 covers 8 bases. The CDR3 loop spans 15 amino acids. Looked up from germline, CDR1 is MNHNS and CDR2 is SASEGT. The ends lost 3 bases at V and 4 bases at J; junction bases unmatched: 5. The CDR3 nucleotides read TGTGCCAGCAGTGAGGAGGCGGGAGGTTACAATGAGCAGTTCTTC. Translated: CASSEEAGGYNEQFF.

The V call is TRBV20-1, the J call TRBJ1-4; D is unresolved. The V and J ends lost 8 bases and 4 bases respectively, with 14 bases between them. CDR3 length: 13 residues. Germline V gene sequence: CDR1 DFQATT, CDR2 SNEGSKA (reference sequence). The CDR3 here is CSRTGPDNEKLFF. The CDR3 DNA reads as TGCAGTCGGACCGGGCCAGATAATGAAAAACTGTTTTTT.

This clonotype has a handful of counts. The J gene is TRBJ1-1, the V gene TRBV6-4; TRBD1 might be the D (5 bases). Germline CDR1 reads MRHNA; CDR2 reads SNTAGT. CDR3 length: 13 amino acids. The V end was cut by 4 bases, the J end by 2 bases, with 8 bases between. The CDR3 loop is CASSVDSNTEAFF. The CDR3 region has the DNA TGTGCCAGCAGTGTTGACAGCAACACTGAAGCTTTCTTT.

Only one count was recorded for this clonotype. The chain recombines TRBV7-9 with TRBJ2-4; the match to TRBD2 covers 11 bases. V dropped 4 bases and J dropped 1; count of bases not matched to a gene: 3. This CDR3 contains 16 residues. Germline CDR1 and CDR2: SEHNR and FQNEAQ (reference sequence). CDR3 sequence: CASSSGLAGAKNIQYF. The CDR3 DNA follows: TGTGCCAGCAGCTCAGGACTAGCGGGTGCCAAAAACATTCAGTACTTC.

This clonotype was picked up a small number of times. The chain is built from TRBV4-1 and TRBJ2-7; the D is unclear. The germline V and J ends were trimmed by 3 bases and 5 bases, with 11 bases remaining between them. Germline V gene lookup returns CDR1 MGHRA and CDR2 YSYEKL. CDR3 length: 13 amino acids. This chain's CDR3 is CASSQRLGDEQYF. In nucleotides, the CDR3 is TGCGCCAGCAGCCAGAGGCTAGGAGACGAGCAGTACTTC.

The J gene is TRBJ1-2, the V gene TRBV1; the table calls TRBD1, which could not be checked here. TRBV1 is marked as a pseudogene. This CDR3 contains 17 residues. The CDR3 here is CTSSRKGSKAPNYGYTF. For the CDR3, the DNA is TGCACCAGCAGCCGGAAGGGGTCGAAGGCGCCTAACTATGGCTACACCTTC.

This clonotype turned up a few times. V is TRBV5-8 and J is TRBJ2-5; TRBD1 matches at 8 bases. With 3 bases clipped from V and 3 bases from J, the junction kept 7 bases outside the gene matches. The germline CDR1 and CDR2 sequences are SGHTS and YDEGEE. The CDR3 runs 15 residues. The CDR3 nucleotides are TGTGCCAGCAGCTACGGACAGGGAGTAGAAGAGACCCAGTACTTC. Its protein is CASSYGQGVEETQYF.